This T cell receptor beta chain was recovered during a study of patients and donors after allogeneic stem cell transplantation. The CDR3 sequence is 15 residues long. V gave up 6 bases and J gave up 9 bases; unmatched junction bases: 15. TCRdb used MiXCR to reprocess the RT-PCR reads, holding one entry per CDR3 protein. The data show about 150,000 distinct CDR3 sequences, with 30% to 45% seen just once and 50% held by the top ten. The clonotype comes from a human donor who was either an allogeneic HSCT recipient or a stem cell or donor lymphocyte infusion donor (not recorded which). It is not recorded whose cells these are; they may come from a transplant donor. Sample: blood, either unsorted or a sorted T cell fraction (not recorded which). V and J are TRBV12-3 or TRBV12-4 and TRBJ2-5; 8 bases agree with TRBD2. The CDR3 is CASSSLRTAGEAQYF. Written as DNA, the CDR3 is TGTGCCAGCAGCTCCCTGAGGACAGCGGGGGAGGCCCAGTACTTC.